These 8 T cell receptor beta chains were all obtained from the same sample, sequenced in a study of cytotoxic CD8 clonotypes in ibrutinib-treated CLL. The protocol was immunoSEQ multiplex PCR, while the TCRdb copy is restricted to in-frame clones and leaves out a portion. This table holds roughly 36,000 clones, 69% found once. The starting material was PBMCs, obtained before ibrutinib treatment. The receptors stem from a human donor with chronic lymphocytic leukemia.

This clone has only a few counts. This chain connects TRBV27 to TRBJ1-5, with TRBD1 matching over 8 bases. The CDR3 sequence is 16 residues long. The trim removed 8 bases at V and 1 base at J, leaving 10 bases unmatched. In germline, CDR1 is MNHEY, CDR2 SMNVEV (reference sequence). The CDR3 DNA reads TGTGCCAGCGGGCTGCAGGGGGCAATAAGCAATCAGCCCCAGCATTTT. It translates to CASGLQGAISNQPQHF.

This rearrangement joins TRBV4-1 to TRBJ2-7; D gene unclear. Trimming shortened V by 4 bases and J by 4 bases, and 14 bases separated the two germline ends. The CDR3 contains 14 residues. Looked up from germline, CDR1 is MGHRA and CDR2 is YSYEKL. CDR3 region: CASSPQMGMYEQYF. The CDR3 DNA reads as TGCGCCAGCAGCCCCCAGATGGGTATGTACGAGCAGTACTTC.

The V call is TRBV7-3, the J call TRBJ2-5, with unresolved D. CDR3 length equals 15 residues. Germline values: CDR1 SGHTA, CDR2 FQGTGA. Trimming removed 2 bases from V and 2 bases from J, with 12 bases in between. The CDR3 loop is CASSLLAGSQETQYF. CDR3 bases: TGTGCCAGCAGCTTACTGGCAGGTTCTCAAGAGACCCAGTACTTC.

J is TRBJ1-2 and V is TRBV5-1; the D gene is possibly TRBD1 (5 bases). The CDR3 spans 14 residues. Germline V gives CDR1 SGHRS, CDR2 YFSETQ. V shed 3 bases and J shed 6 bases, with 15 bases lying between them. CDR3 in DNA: TGCGCCAGCAGCTCCGGGACTAATTTGGATGGCTACACCTTC. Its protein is CASSSGTNLDGYTF.

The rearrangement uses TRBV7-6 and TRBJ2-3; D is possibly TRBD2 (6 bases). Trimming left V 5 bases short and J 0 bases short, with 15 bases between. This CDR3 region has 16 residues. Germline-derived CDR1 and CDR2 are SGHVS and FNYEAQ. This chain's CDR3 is CASSLSGGASTDTQYF. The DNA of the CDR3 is TGTGCCAGCAGCCTAAGTGGAGGGGCTAGCACAGATACGCAGTATTTT.

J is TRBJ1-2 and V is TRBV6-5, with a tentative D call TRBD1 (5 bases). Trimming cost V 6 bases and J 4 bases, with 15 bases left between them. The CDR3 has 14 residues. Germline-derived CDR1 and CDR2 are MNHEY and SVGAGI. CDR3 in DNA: TGTGCCAGCAGGAACGCCGGGGGAGGCTATGGCTACACCTTC. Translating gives CASRNAGGGYGYTF.

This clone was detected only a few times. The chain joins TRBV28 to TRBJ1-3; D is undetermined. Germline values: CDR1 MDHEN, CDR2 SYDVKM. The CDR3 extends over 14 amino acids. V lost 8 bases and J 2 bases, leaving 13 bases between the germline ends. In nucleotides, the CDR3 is TGTGCCAGCTTCCCCGCGGGAACTGGAAACACCATATATTTT. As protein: CASFPAGTGNTIYF.

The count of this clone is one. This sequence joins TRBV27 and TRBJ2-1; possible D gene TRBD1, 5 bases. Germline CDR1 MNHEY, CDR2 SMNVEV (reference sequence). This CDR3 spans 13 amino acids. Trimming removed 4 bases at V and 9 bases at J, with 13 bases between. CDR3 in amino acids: CASSWAGMVEQFF. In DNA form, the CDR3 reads TGTGCCAGCAGTTGGGCAGGGATGGTTGAGCAGTTCTTC.